Listed here is a single TCR beta chain. Its antigen is not identified. The data originate from a study of blood T cells in healthy people across ages. Findings of the study overall: Estimates drawn from one million T cells were deemed to understate diversity. Fewer expanded clones and more diversity marked long-lived versus aged donors.

V was pared by 0 bases and J by 4 bases, with 7 bases between. The CDR3 sequence is 13 residues long. The germline gives CDR1 DFQATT, CDR2 SNEGSKA (reference sequence). A second PCR of roughly 7 to 11 cycles used a sample-barcoded 5' primer and a J-beta primer mix. TCRdb re-derived calls from the 5' RACE reads in MiXCR, one entry per CDR3 protein. The repertoire has roughly 830,000 distinct CDR3 sequences, 60% to 80% of them found once; the top ten carry about 27%. Material for sequencing was blood. The gene calls are TRBV20-1 and TRBJ2-1; D unresolved. The TCR originated in a man between 25 and 39 years old in good health. The CDR3 region is CSARDLGYNEQFF. The CDR3 DNA sequence: TGCAGTGCTAGAGATCTCGGATACAATGAGCAGTTCTTC.